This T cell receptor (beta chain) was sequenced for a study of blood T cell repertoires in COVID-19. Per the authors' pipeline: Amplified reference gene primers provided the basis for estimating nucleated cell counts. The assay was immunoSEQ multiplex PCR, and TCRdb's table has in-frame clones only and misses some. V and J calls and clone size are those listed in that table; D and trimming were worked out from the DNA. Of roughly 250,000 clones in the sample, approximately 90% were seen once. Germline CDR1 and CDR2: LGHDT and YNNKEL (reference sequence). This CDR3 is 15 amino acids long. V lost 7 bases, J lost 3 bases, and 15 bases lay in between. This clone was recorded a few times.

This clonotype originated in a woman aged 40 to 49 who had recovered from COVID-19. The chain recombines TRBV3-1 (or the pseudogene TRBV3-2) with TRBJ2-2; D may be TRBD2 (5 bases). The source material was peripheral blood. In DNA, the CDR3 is TGTGCCAGCACCAAGCGGACCTCTTACACCGGGGAGCTGTTTTTT. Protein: CASTKRTSYTGELFF.